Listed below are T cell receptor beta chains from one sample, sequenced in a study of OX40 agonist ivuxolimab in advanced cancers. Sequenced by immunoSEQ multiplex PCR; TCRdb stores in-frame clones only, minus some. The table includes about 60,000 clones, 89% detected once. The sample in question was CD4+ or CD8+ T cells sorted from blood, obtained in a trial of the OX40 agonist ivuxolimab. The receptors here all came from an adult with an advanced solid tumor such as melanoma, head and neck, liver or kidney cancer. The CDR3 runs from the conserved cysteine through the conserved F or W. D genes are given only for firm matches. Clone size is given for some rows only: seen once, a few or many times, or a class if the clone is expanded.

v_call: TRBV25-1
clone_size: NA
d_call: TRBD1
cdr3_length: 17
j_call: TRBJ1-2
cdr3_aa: CASSEYPSETGDYGYTF
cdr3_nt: TGTGCCAGCAGTGAATATCCCTCTGAGACAGGGGACTATGGCTACACCTTC

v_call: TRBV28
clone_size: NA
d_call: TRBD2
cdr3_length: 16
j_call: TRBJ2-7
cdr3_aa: CASSLLALAGEYEQYF
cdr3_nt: TGTGCCAGCAGTTTATTAGCACTAGCGGGAGAGTACGAGCAGTACTTC

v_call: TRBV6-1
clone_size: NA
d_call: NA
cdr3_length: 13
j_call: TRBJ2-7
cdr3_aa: CASRGGSYYEQYF
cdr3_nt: TGTGCCAGCAGGGGGGGATCTTATTACGAGCAGTACTTC

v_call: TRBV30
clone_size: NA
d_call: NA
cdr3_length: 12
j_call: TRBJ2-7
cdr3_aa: CAWSLVVGEQYF
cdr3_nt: TGTGCCTGGAGTTTAGTCGTAGGCGAGCAGTACTTC

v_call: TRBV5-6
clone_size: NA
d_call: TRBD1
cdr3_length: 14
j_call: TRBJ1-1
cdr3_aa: CASSWTGMNTEAFF
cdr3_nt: TGTGCCAGCAGCTGGACAGGCATGAACACTGAAGCTTTCTTT

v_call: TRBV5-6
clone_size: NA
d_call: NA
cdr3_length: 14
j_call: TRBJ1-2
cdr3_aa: CASSFHTAYYGYTF
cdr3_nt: TGTGCCAGCAGCTTCCACACAGCCTACTATGGCTACACCTTC

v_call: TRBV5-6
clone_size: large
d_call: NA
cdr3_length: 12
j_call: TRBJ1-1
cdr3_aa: CASSLRGTEAFF
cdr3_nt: TGTGCCAGCAGCTTGAGGGGCACTGAAGCTTTCTTT

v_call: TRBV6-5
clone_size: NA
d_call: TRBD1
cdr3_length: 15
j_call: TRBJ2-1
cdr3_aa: CASSLGQGFVDEQFF
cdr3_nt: TGTGCCAGCAGTCTGGGACAGGGTTTTGTCGATGAGCAGTTCTTC

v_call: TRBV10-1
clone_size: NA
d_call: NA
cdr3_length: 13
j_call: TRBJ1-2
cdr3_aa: CARLNTSSYGYTF
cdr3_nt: TGCGCCAGGCTTAACACGTCGTCGTATGGCTACACCTTC

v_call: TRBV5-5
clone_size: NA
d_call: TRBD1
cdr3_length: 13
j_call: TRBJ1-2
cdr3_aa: CASSQYRGYGYTF
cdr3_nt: TGTGCCAGCAGCCAATACAGGGGGTATGGCTACACCTTC

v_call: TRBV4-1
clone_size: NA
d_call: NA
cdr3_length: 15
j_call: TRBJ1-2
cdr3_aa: CASSQVGRKSYGYTF
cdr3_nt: TGCGCCAGCAGCCAAGTCGGGCGAAAGAGCTATGGCTACACCTTC

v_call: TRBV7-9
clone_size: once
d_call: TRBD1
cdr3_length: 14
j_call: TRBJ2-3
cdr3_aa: CASSPTGGTDTQYF
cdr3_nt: TGTGCCAGCAGTCCGACAGGGGGGACAGATACGCAGTATTTT

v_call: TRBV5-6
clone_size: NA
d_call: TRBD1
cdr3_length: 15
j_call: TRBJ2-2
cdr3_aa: CASSWDRGRIGELFF
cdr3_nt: TGTGCCAGCTCCTGGGACAGGGGGCGAATCGGGGAGCTGTTTTTT

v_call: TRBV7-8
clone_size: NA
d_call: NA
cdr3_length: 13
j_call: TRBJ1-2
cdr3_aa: CASSLDPIYGYTF
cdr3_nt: TGTGCCAGCAGCTTAGACCCTATCTATGGCTACACCTTC

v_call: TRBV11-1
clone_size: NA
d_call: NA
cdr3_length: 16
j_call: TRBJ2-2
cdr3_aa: CASSLGFSMNTGELFF
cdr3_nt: TGTGCCAGCAGCCTGGGATTTTCAATGAACACCGGGGAGCTGTTTTTT

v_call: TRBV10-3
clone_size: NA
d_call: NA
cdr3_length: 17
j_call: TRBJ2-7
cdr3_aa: CAISESIVQGSGDEQYF
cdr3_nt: TGTGCCATCAGTGAGTCGATTGTGCAGGGGTCCGGCGACGAGCAGTACTTC

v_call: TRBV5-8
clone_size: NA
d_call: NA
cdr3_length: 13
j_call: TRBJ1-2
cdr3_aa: CASSPDLTNGYTF
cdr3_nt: TGTGCCAGCAGCCCCGACCTTACCAATGGCTACACCTTC

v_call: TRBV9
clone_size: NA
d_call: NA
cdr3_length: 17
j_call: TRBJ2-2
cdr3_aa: CASSPSRGTLNTGELFF
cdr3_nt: TGTGCCAGCAGCCCCTCCCGCGGGACTCTGAACACCGGGGAGCTGTTTTTT

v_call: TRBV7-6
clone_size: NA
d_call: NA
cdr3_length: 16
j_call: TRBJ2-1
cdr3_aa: CASSLAQGVGGNEQFF
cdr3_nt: TGTGCCAGCAGCTTAGCGCAAGGCGTAGGCGGGAATGAGCAGTTCTTC

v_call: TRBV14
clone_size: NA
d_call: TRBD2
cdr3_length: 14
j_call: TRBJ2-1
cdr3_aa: CASSREGLRDEQFF
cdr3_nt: TGCGCCAGCAGCCGGGAGGGCCTCAGGGATGAGCAGTTCTTC

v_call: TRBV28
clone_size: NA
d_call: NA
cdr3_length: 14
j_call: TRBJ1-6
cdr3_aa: CASSGALGNSPLHF
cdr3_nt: TGTGCCAGCAGTGGAGCGCTCGGGAATTCACCCCTCCACTTT

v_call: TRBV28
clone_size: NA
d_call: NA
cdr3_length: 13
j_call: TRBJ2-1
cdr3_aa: CASSLRRDNEQFF
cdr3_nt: TGTGCCAGCAGTTTGAGGCGTGACAATGAGCAGTTCTTC

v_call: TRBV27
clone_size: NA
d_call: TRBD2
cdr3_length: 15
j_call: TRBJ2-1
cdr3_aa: CASSPRLAGGNEQFF
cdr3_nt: TGTGCCAGCAGCCCTCGACTAGCGGGAGGAAATGAGCAGTTCTTC

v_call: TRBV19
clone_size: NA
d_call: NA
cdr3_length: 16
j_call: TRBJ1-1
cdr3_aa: CASSRKRQSMNTEAFF
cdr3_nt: TGTGCCAGTAGTAGGAAAAGACAGTCTATGAACACTGAAGCTTTCTTT

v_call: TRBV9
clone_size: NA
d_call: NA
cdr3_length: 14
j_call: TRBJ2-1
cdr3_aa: CASSVAVPGNEQFF
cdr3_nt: TGTGCCAGCAGCGTAGCGGTACCGGGAAATGAGCAGTTCTTC

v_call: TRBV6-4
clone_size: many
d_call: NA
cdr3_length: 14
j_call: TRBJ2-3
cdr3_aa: CASSVGGISDTQYF
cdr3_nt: TGTGCCAGCAGTGTTGGGGGGATCTCCGATACGCAGTATTTT

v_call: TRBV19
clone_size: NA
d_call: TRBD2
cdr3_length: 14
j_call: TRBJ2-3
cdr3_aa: CASRTSGSTDTQYF
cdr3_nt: TGTGCCAGTCGGACTAGCGGCAGCACAGATACGCAGTATTTT